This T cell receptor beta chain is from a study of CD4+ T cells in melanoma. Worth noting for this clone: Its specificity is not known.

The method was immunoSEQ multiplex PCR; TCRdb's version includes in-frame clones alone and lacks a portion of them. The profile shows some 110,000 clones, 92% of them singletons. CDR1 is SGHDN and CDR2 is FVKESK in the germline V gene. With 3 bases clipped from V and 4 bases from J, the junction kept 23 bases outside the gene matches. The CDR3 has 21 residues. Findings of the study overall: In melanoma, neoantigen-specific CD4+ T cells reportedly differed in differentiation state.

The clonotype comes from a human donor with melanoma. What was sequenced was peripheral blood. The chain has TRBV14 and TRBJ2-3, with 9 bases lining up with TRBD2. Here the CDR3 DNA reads TGTGCCAGCAGCCATACATTCGGCGGGAGGGCCCATGTTTTTGGCGCAGATACGCAGTATTTT. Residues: CASSHTFGGRAHVFGADTQYF.